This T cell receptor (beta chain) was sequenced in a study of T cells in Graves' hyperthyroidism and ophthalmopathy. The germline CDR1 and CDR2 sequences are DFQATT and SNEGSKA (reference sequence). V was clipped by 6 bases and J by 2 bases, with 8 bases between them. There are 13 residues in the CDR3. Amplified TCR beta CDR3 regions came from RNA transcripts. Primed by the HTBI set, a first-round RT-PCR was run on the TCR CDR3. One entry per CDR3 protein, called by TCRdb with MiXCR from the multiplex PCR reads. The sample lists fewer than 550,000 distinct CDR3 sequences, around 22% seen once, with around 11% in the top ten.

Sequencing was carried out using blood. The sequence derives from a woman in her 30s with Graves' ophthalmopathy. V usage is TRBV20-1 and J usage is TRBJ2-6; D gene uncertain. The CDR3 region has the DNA TGCAGTGCCCGTGGTGCTGGGGCCAACGTCCTGACTTTC. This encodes CSARGAGANVLTF.